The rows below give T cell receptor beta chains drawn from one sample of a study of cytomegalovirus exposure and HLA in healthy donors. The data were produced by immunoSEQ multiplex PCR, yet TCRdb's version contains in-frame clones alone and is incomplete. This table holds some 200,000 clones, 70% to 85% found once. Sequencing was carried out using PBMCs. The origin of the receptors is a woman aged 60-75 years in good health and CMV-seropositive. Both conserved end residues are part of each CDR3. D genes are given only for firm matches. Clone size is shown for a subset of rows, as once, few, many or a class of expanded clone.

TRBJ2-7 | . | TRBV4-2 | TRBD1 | TGTGCCAGCAGCATACAGGGGCAACTATACGAGCAGTACTTC | CASSIQGQLYEQYF
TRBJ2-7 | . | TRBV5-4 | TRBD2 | TGTGCCAGCAGCTTGGGGGGTAGCGGGAGCTCCTACGAGCAGTACTTC | CASSLGGSGSSYEQYF
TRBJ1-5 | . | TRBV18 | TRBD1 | TGTGCCAGCTCACCCCGGACAGGGTTTGGTCAGCCCCAGCATTTT | CASSPRTGFGQPQHF
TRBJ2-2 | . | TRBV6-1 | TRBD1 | TGTGCCACCCTGATGGGACAGGGGTACACCGGGGAGCTGTTTTTT | CATLMGQGYTGELFF
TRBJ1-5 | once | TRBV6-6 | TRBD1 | TGTGCCAGCAGTTTACAGACAGGGGGCGGACAGCCCCAGCATTTT | CASSLQTGGGQPQHF
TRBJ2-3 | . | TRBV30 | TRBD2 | TGTGCCTGGGTTTCTGGAGCGGGGGGGCAGGCAGATACGCAGTATTTT | CAWVSGAGGQADTQYF
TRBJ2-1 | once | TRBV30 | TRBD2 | TGTGCCTGGAGTGTATTAGCGGGGTATGAGCAGTTCTTC | CAWSVLAGYEQFF
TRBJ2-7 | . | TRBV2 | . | TGTGCCACCCGACAGGACACCTACGAGCAATACTTC | CATRQDTYEQYF
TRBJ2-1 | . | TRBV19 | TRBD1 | TGTGCCAGTAGTCCAAGGGCCGGACAGGGGAATGAGCAGTTCTTC | CASSPRAGQGNEQFF
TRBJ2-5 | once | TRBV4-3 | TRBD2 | TGCGCCAGCAGCCCAGTAGCGGGGGTCGGGGAGACCCAGTACTTC | CASSPVAGVGETQYF
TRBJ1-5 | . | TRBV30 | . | TGTGCCTTGGGGGGGGGTGGCAATCAGCCCCAGCATTTT | CALGGGGNQPQHF
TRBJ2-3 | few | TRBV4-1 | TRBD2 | TGCGCCAGCAGCCAAGGGGCCGCTAGCGGGAGGGCGGGTGATACGCAGTATTTT | CASSQGAASGRAGDTQYF
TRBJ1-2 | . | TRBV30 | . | TGTGCCTGGGACTCTTCTGGCTACACCTTC | CAWDSSGYTF
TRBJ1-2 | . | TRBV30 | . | TGTGCCTGGAGTGCGGGTTATGGCTACACCTTC | CAWSAGYGYTF
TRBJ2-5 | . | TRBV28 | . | TGTGCCAGCAGTTTGGGGGGGGCCCAAGAGACCCAGTACTTC | CASSLGGAQETQYF
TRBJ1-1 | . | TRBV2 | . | TGTGCCAGCAGTGACGGGATGGGAGGCACTGAAGCTTTCTTT | CASSDGMGGTEAFF
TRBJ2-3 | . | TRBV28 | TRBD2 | TGTGCCAGCAGAATCGGGGGGGCCGGCACAGATACGCAGTATTTT | CASRIGGAGTDTQYF
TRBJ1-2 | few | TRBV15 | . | TGTGCCACCAGCACTCGTTCGGCGGGAGGGAGTCGAGGCTACACCTTC | CATSTRSAGGSRGYTF
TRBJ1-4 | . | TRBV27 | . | TGTGCCAGCAGTTCCTGGAGTAATGAAAAACTGTTTTTT | CASSSWSNEKLFF
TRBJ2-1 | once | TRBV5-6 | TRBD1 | TGTGCCAGCAGCTCGACACGGGCAGGGGGCGATGAGCAGTTCTTC | CASSSTRAGGDEQFF
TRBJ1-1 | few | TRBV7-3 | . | TGTGCCAGCAGCGAACAGAAGAACACTGAAGCTTTCTTT | CASSEQKNTEAFF
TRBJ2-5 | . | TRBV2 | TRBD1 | TGTGCCAGCAGCTCTGGGGGACAGGGGTCTGGAGAGACCCAGTACTTC | CASSSGGQGSGETQYF
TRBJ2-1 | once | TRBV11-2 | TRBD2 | TGTGCCAGCAGCTTAGACCCTAGCGGGAGTCTCAATGAGCAGTTCTTC | CASSLDPSGSLNEQFF
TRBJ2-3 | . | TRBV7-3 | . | TGTGCCAGCAGCTTAAGCAGGGGTCAAGATACGCAGTATTTT | CASSLSRGQDTQYF
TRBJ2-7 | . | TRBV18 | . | TGTGCCAGCTCACCGCCAGGGGATTACGAGCAGTACTTC | CASSPPGDYEQYF
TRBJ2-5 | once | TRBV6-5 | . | TGTGCCAGTCCCCTCCAGCGCCTCAGAGAGACCCAGTACTTC | CASPLQRLRETQYF
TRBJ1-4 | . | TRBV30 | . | TGTGCCTGGAGCGAGGCTGGGGGCCTTAATGAAAAACTGTTTTTT | CAWSEAGGLNEKLFF
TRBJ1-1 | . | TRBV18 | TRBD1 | TGTGCCAGCTCACCTTGGGACAGGATAATGAACACTGAAGCTTTCTTT | CASSPWDRIMNTEAFF
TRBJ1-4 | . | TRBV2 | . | TGTGCCAGCAGTGTGCAGGGAGGTGGAAAACTGTTTTTT | CASSVQGGGKLFF
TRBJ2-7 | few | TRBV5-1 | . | TGCGCCAGCAGCTACAATGACAATACCTACGAGCAGTACTTC | CASSYNDNTYEQYF
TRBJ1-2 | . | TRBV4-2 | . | TGTGCCAGCAGCCACCCGAGCGGGGGGGACTATGGCTACACCTTC | CASSHPSGGDYGYTF
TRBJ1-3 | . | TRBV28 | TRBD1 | TGTGCCAGCAGTTACCTCGACAGGGCTGGAAACACCATATATTTT | CASSYLDRAGNTIYF
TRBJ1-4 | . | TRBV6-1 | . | TGTGCCAGCAACAACAGGGTGTTTAATGAAAAACTGTTTTTT | CASNNRVFNEKLFF
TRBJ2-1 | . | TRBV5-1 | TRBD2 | TGCGCCAGCTTCAAGCTAGCGGGAGAGGTGGCGGAGCAGTTCTTC | CASFKLAGEVAEQFF
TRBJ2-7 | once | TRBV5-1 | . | TGCGCCAGCGCCTCTGCCCCGGACAGTGTCTACGAGCAGTACTTC | CASASAPDSVYEQYF
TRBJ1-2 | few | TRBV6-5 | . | TGTGCCAGCAGTTACTCGATTCTGGGCAGTTATGGCTACACCTTC | CASSYSILGSYGYTF
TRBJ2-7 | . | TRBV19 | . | TGTGTCAGTAGTATTCTTGATGGCCAGGGCTCCTACGAGCAGTACTTC | CVSSILDGQGSYEQYF
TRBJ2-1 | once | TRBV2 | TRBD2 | TGTGCCAGCAGTGCCATGAATAGCGGGGTTAATGAGCAGTTCTTC | CASSAMNSGVNEQFF
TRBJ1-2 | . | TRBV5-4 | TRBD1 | TGTGCCAGCAGCTTGAACAGGGGCTATGGCTACACCTTC | CASSLNRGYGYTF
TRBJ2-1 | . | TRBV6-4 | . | TGTGCCAGCAGTAGACTACCGATATTTAACAATGAGCAGTTCTTC | CASSRLPIFNNEQFF
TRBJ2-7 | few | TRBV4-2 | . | TGTGCCAGCAGTGGGCCTTTCTCCTACGAGCAGTACTTC | CASSGPFSYEQYF
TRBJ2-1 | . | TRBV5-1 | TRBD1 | TGCGCCCGCAGCTTGTCGCGTGGGACAGGGGCTGACAATGAGCAGTTCTTC | CARSLSRGTGADNEQFF
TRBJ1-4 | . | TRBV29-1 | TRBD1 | TGCAGCGGTATACAGGGGGCAGGTGAAAAACTGTTTTTT | CSGIQGAGEKLFF
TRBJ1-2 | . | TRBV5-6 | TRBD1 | TGTGCCAGCAGCTTAGGACAGGGACGGGATGGCTACACCTTC | CASSLGQGRDGYTF
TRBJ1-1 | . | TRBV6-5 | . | TGTGCCAGCAGTTACCTTACAGGGTCAGGCACTGAAGCTTTCTTT | CASSYLTGSGTEAFF
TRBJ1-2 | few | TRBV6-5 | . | TGTGCCAGCAGTTACACCGGGACTGATGGCTACACCTTC | CASSYTGTDGYTF
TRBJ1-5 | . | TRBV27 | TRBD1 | TGTGCCAGCAGTTTGTTCCCAGGGGGTGGGGATCAGCCCCAGCATTTT | CASSLFPGGGDQPQHF
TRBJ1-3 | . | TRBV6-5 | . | TGTGCCAGCAGCTGGGGGGGGAGGATTGGAAACACCATATATTTT | CASSWGGRIGNTIYF
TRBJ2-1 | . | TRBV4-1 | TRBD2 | TGCGCCAGCAGCTATAGACTAGCGGGAGGATCAAATGAGCAGTTCTTC | CASSYRLAGGSNEQFF
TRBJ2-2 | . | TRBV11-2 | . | TGTGCCAGCACCTCTGTTGTCGCGTTAGCGCCCGGGGAGCTGTTTTTT | CASTSVVALAPGELFF
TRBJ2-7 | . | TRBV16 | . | TGTGCCAGCAGCCCTCTAGGGACTGCCCCCTACGAGCAGTACTTC | CASSPLGTAPYEQYF
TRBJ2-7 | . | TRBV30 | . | TGTGCCTGGAGTGTACTTGAGCAGTACTTC | CAWSVLEQYF
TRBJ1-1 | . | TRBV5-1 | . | TGCGCCAGCAGGTACAGTGCCACCATGAACACTGAAGCTTTCTTT | CASRYSATMNTEAFF
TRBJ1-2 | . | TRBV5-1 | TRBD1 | TGCGCCAGCAGCTCCGGACAGGGTAGCGGCTACACCTTC | CASSSGQGSGYTF
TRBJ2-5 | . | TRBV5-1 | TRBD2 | TGCGCCAGCAGCTGGCTACTAGCGGGAGGAGAGACCCAGTACTTC | CASSWLLAGGETQYF
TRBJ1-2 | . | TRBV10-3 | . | TGTGCCATCAGTGATCAGGGTGTCGGCAACTATGGCTACACCTTC | CAISDQGVGNYGYTF
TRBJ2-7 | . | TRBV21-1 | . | TGTGCCAGCAGCAAACTCAGGGAACCTCTGTACTTC | CASSKLREPLYF
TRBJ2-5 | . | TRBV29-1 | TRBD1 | TGCAGCGTGGTGGGACAGGGCCACGAGACCCAGTACTTC | CSVVGQGHETQYF
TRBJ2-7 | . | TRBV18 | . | TGTGCCAGCTCGCCTCGGGTCCTCTCCTACGAGCAGTACTTC | CASSPRVLSYEQYF
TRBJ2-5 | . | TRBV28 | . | TGTGCCAGTGCTAAATTGAGGACCCAGTACTTC | CASAKLRTQYF